Detailed here is one TCR beta chain. Its cognate antigen has yet to be identified. Per-base qualities were not stored, and no clone one base away is much larger. CDR1 and CDR2, per the germline V gene, are MNHNS and SASEGT. V loses 6 bases of germline sequence and J loses 4 bases, and the interval between the two ends is 13 bases. Counted from cysteine to phenylalanine, this CDR3 has 13 amino acids. Only the CDR3 portion is preserved as DNA: 39 bases, with reading frame beginning at the first base. The trial excluded patients who had a history of autoimmune disease or were on systemic immunosuppression. Peripheral blood for TCR sequencing was collected from all dose cohorts at baseline, on cycle 4 day 1, and on cycle 7 day 1. The samples were taken from a phase I, first-in-human, multicenter, open-label dose-escalation trial of ivuxolimab. Adults with locally advanced or metastatic head and neck squamous cell, hepatocellular, melanoma or renal cell carcinoma were enrolled in the trial. Before TCR sequencing, CD4+ T cells and CD8+ T cells from peripheral blood were sorted into separate populations.

The sample comes from a study of OX40 agonist ivuxolimab in advanced cancers. Concerning the study at large: Ivuxolimab was an agonistic, fully human IgG2 monoclonal antibody directed against OX40 (CD134), a costimulatory receptor. Of the approximately 54 patients in dose escalation, about 20 had hepatocellular carcinoma, about 15 had melanoma, 9 had renal cell carcinoma and 9 had head and neck cancer. The purpose of peripheral TCRbeta sequencing was to test whether ivuxolimab changed TCR sequence diversity and led to clonal T-cell expansion. The dose-escalation cohort was almost 85% male with a mean age of about 60 years, ranging from roughly 20 to 80. Partial responses occurred in three dose-escalation patients: two with cutaneous melanoma and one with hepatocellular carcinoma. Intravenous ivuxolimab was administered to patients every 2 weeks at six dose levels: 0.01, 0.1, 0.3, 1.5, 3 and 10 mg/kg. The monotherapy dose-escalation portion (N ≈ 56 patients) of the phase I ivuxolimab trial is reported in the paper. Patients were allowed to have had prior anti-PD-1, anti-PD-L1 or anti-CTLA-4 therapy, and approximately 39% of the dose-escalation patients had been treated with checkpoint inhibitors. Broader findings and caveats from the paper: Low levels of normalized T-cell clonal expansion were also shown by some nonresponding patients. In partial responders in the 0.1-3.0 mg/kg groups, normalized peripheral clonal expansion was found to be among the lowest, especially among CD8+ T cells. After ivuxolimab, more expanded clones were found on average in CD8+ T cells than in CD4+ T cells. Clonal expansion of both CD4+ and CD8+ blood T cells was observed from baseline to week 6 at doses 0.1 to 3.0 mg/kg. The antigen specificity of the clonally expanded peripheral T cells was not determined.

Genomic DNA was isolated from the sorted cells so that the TCRbeta CDR3 region could be sequenced. The immunoSEQ Assay was used for sequencing of TCRbeta CDR3 regions. TCRdb re-hosts the immuneACCESS table, in-frame sequences only. Its copies lack some clones; in the studies checked, an unresolved V gene accounts for under half of them, and the cause for the rest is not known. In this sample the table shows around 65,000 clones, approximately 90% of which occur a single time. The ten largest clones represent 18% of the sample. The rearrangement combines TRBV6-1 with TRBJ2-7, and TRBD2 may be the D gene, going by 6 matching bases. This sequence originates from an adult with an advanced solid tumor such as melanoma, head and neck, liver or kidney cancer. Sequenced material: CD4+ or CD8+ T cells sorted from blood, taken in a trial of the OX40 agonist ivuxolimab. DNA sequence: TGTGCCAGCAGACACGGGCGGGATTACGAGCAGTACTTC. This yields the protein CASRHGRDYEQYF.